The 29 T cell receptor beta chains below come from one sample, sequenced in a study of blood T cell repertoires in COVID-19. Some clones are missing from TCRdb's copy, which holds only in-frame ones; the method was immunoSEQ multiplex PCR. The sample gives about 300,000 clones, roughly 91% of which show up once; over 1.5% is in the top ten. Sequences were obtained from peripheral blood. Receptors originate from a woman aged 30 to 39 with COVID-19, enrolled during active disease.

The chain combines TRBV6-5 with TRBJ1-5, with D tentatively TRBD1 (6 bases). Germline V gene data show CDR1 as MNHEY and CDR2 as SVGAGI. CDR3 size: 13 residues. V dropped 7 bases and J dropped 1 base, with 8 bases sitting between them. The CDR3 loop is CASKGGSNQPQHF. CDR3 in DNA: TGTGCCAGCAAGGGGGGGAGCAATCAGCCCCAGCATTTT.

V is TRBV9 and J is TRBJ2-1; perhaps TRBD2 as D (6 bases). Between the trimmed V and J ends, which lost 0 bases and 4 bases, there was a span of 17 bases. Per germline, CDR1 SGDLS and CDR2 YYNGEE. The CDR3 is made up of 17 amino acids. CDR3 region: CASSVGLAAEGYNEQFF. In nucleotides, the CDR3 is TGTGCCAGCAGCGTAGGGTTAGCGGCTGAGGGGTACAATGAGCAGTTCTTC.

The chain combines TRBV11-3 with TRBJ2-3, with 7 bases that match TRBD2. The length of the CDR3 is 15 residues. The V gene's germline CDR1 is SGHNT and CDR2 YENEEA. Trimming cost V 1 base and J 4 bases; bases outside gene matches: 5. This CDR3 is CASSLGGGVADTQYF. CDR3 coding DNA: TGTGCCAGCAGCTTAGGGGGGGGTGTGGCAGATACGCAGTATTTT.

V usage is TRBV5-6 and J usage is TRBJ1-6; D gene uncertain. Germline V gene sequence: CDR1 SGHDT, CDR2 YYEEEE. This CDR3 is 15 amino acids long. V lost 2 bases to trimming and J lost 0 bases, with 6 bases between them. CDR3 DNA sequence: TGTGCCAGCAGCTTACTTAGCTCCTATAATTCACCCCTCCACTTT. It codes for CASSLLSSYNSPLHF.

The chain employs TRBV20-1 and TRBJ1-1; D perhaps matches TRBD1 (6 bases). There are 17 residues in the CDR3. V was clipped by 3 bases and J by 5 bases, with 25 bases between them. The V gene's germline CDR1 is DFQATT and CDR2 SNEGSKA (reference sequence). CDR3 DNA sequence: TGCAGTGCTAGTGGTAGGGCTGGGGGCGTAATGGGGACTGAAGCTTTCTTT. Amino acid sequence: CSASGRAGGVMGTEAFF.

CDR3 residues: CASSSLRGGVDTQYF. The CDR3 DNA sequence: TGTGCCAGCAGTTCCCTCCGGGGGGGGGTGGATACGCAGTATTTT. The chain uses TRBV6-5 and TRBJ2-3; 8 bases match TRBD2. V trimming: 4 bases; J trimming: 6 bases; junction bases outside the gene matches: 9. Germline lookup yields CDR1 MNHEY and CDR2 SVGAGI. This CDR3 is built from 15 residues.

In this sample, this clone turned up a few times. This chain links TRBV9 with TRBJ1-6; unclear D gene. The CDR3 is 15 amino acids. Germline values: CDR1 SGDLS, CDR2 YYNGEE. Trimming pared 0 bases from V and 6 bases from J, leaving 10 bases between. CDR3 loop: CASSVEEGANSPLHF. For the CDR3, the DNA is TGTGCCAGCAGCGTAGAAGAGGGTGCTAATTCACCCCTCCACTTT. The full variable domain, in which reference TRBV9 and TRBJ1-6 provide the parts outside the CDR3, is DSGVTQTPKHLITATGQRVTLRCSPRSGDLSVYWYQQSLDQGLQFLIQYYNGEERAKGNILERFSAQQFPDLHSELNLSSLELGDSALYFCASSVEEGANSPLHFGNGTRLTVT.

The table lists this clone with a count of one. The chain joins TRBV4-3 to TRBJ1-4, with 7 nucleotides matching TRBD1. This CDR3 contains 14 residues. Germline CDR1 reads LGHNA; CDR2 reads YSLEER. J lost 6 bases, V lost 4 bases, and 5 bases had no gene match. CDR3 loop: CASSLDRADEKLFF. The CDR3, as DNA: TGCGCCAGCAGCCTCGACAGGGCTGATGAAAAACTGTTTTTT.

V usage is TRBV7-2 and J usage is TRBJ2-6; 8 nucleotides line up with TRBD1. Germline V gene sequence: CDR1 SGHTA, CDR2 FQGNSA. V trimming: 5 bases; J trimming: 0 bases; junction bases outside the gene matches: 6. This CDR3 comprises 17 residues. In DNA, the CDR3 is TGTGCCAGCAGCGGACAGGGTGGCCTCTCTGGGGCCAACGTCCTGACTTTC. The encoded protein is CASSGQGGLSGANVLTF.

The chain links TRBV5-8 to TRBJ2-1, with 11 bases matching TRBD1. This CDR3 comprises 15 residues. CDR1 and CDR2 (germline): SGHTS, YDEGEE. Germline trimming cut 2 bases from V and 4 bases from J; bases unmatched to any gene: 2. CDR3 nucleotides: TGTGCCAGCAGCTTCGGGACAGGGGGGTACAATGAGCAGTTCTTC. It codes for CASSFGTGGYNEQFF.

V is TRBV18 and J is TRBJ2-7; 9 bases are a match to TRBD1. V shed 4 bases and J 1 base; nucleotides not matched to a gene: 2. The germline V gene has CDR1 KGHSH and CDR2 LQKENI. The CDR3 sequence is 14 residues long. The CDR3 loop is CASSLGQGSYEQYV. The CDR3 nucleotides read TGTGCCAGCTCACTGGGACAGGGTTCCTACGAGCAGTACGTC.

This chain connects TRBV7-8 to TRBJ1-2; no clear D gene. CDR3 length: 13 residues. Per the germline V gene, CDR1 is SGHVS and CDR2 is FQNEAQ. The V end lost 5 bases, the J end lost 5 bases, and 12 bases lay between the germline ends. CDR3 nucleotides: TGTGCCAGCAGCCCTACGGGTTCTTATGGCTACACCTTC. This translates into CASSPTGSYGYTF.

V gene TRBV29-1 combines with J gene TRBJ1-2; a weak D match, TRBD1 (6 bases). The CDR3 has 14 residues. CDR1 and CDR2 from the germline V gene are SQVTM and ANQGSEA. Trimming removed 7 bases at V and 4 bases at J, with 19 bases between. CDR3 nucleotides: TGCAGCGACGAGGGGGGGCTGGGCACCTATGGCTACACCTTC. It encodes CSDEGGLGTYGYTF.

This clone was detected only a few times. This rearrangement joins TRBV6-5 to TRBJ2-3; D perhaps matches TRBD2 (5 bases). Germline CDR1 is MNHEY and CDR2 is SVGAGI. The CDR3 sequence is 15 residues long. The germline V and J ends were trimmed by 7 bases and 0 bases, with 14 bases remaining between them. The CDR3 sequence is CASNSGRTSTDTQYF. The CDR3 DNA is TGTGCCAGCAACTCAGGACGGACTAGCACAGATACGCAGTATTTT.

This clone was found a few times. The rearrangement joins TRBV7-9 to TRBJ1-2, with D unclear. This CDR3 region has 14 residues. V gave up 3 bases and J gave up 0 bases, with 8 bases separating them. Germline-derived CDR1 and CDR2 are SEHNR and FQNEAQ (reference sequence). The CDR3 region is CASSLTYSNYGYTF. DNA of the CDR3: TGTGCCAGCAGCTTGACATATTCTAACTATGGCTACACCTTC.

The count of this clone is one. The chain employs TRBV11-2 and TRBJ1-1, with D unresolved. This CDR3 has 14 amino acids. Per the germline V gene, CDR1 is SGHAT and CDR2 is FQNNGV. Trimming shortened V by 4 bases and J by 5 bases, and 14 bases separated the two germline ends. The CDR3 coding sequence is TGTGCCAGCAGCTCTCTCTCAGTTGGTACTGAAGCTTTCTTT. Encoded protein: CASSSLSVGTEAFF.

V and J are TRBV19 and TRBJ1-4; TRBD1 matches 7 bases. The CDR3 consists of 18 residues. The V gene end was trimmed by 6 bases and the J gene end by 0 bases; junction bases not matched to a gene: 13. CDR1 LNHDA and CDR2 SQIVND come from the germline V gene (reference sequence). The CDR3 nucleotides are TGTGCCAGTAGGACGACAGGGTCAACATTCGCAACTAATGAAAAACTGTTTTTT. It codes for CASRTTGSTFATNEKLFF.

This rearrangement joins TRBV6-6 to TRBJ2-6, with D maybe TRBD2 (7 bases). The length of the CDR3 is 14 residues. Germline values: CDR1 MNHNY, CDR2 SVGAGI (reference sequence). The germline V and J ends were trimmed by 11 bases and 3 bases, with 14 bases remaining between them. The CDR3 nucleotides are TGTGCCGCGGGAGAGGGGGGTGGGGCCAACGTCCTGACTTTC. This translates into CAAGEGGGANVLTF.

This rearrangement joins TRBV20-1 to TRBJ2-1; D call uncertain. The CDR3 totals 11 residues. CDR1 is DFQATT, CDR2 SNEGSKA, per germline (reference sequence). Trimming removed 0 bases from V and 8 bases from J, with 5 bases in between. In DNA, the CDR3 is TGCAGTGCTAGAGACCCCTATGAGCAGTTCTTC. Protein: CSARDPYEQFF.

The chain is built from TRBV27 and TRBJ1-6; 7 bases agree with TRBD1. After removal of 6 bases from V and 7 bases from J, the junction contained 12 bases not matched to a gene. This CDR3 region has 16 residues. CDR1 and CDR2 from the germline V gene are MNHEY and SMNVEV (reference sequence). The CDR3 loop is CASRPGQISSNSPLHF. CDR3 nucleotide sequence: TGTGCCAGCAGGCCGGGACAGATTTCTTCCAATTCACCCCTCCACTTT.

V usage is TRBV28 and J usage is TRBJ1-4; 9 nucleotides agree with TRBD1. V shed 4 bases, J shed 7 bases, and the junction held 7 bases outside the gene matches. The CDR3 totals 15 residues. The germline V gene has CDR1 MDHEN and CDR2 SYDVKM. The CDR3 loop is CASSSGQGFGEKLFF. The CDR3 DNA reads as TGTGCCAGCAGTTCGGGACAGGGTTTCGGTGAAAAACTGTTTTTT.

The V and J genes are TRBV19 and TRBJ2-5, with D unclear. The CDR3 spans 15 residues. Trimming removed 1 base from V and 1 base from J, with 10 bases in between. Germline CDR1 LNHDA, CDR2 SQIVND (reference sequence). As DNA, the CDR3 is TGTGCCAGTAGTATAGTTCTTACAGCCCAAGAGACCCAGTACTTC. The encoded protein is CASSIVLTAQETQYF.

The chain couples TRBV23-1 to TRBJ2-2; tentatively, D is TRBD1 (5 bases). TRBV23-1 is annotated as an ORF whose role is uncertain. The CDR3 is made up of 19 amino acids. Deletions cut 0 bases from V and 0 bases from J, with 17 bases between. The CDR3 bases are TGCGCCAGCAGTCAATCGAAGGGCAGGGCCACTGCGAACACCGGGGAGCTGTTTTTT. This encodes CASSQSKGRATANTGELFF.

This clone was observed a handful of times. The genes are TRBV5-1 and TRBJ2-7; 8 nucleotides agree with TRBD2. The CDR3 is 13 amino acids. The trim removed 0 bases at V and 6 bases at J, leaving 2 bases unmatched. From germline, CDR1 is SGHRS and CDR2 YFSETQ. In DNA, the CDR3 is TGCGCCAGCAGCTTGGTCGGGGGGGGCGAGCAGTACGTC. This translates into CASSLVGGGEQYV.

The chain couples TRBV19 to TRBJ2-1, with TRBD2 as a possible D gene (5 bases). The CDR3 sequence is 14 residues long. The V end lost 6 bases, the J end lost 10 bases, and 19 bases lay between the germline ends. The germline V gene has CDR1 LNHDA and CDR2 SQIVND (reference sequence). The CDR3 region has the DNA TGTGCCAGTAGAAAATTGGATTCCTCGGGGGAGCAGTTCTTC. It is translated as CASRKLDSSGEQFF. The full variable domain, its missing parts supplied by reference TRBV19 and TRBJ2-1, is DGGITQSPKYLFRKEGQNVTLSCEQNLNHDAMYWYRQDPGQGLRLIYYSQIVNDFQKGDIAEGYSVSREKKESFPLTVTSAQKNPTAFYLCASRKLDSSGEQFFGPGTRLTVL.

The chain is built from TRBV7-9 and TRBJ1-1; 10 nucleotides line up with TRBD1. This CDR3 region has 17 residues. CDR1 and CDR2 from the germline V gene are SEHNR and FQNEAQ (reference sequence). J lost 2 bases, V lost 0 bases, and 6 bases had no gene match. The CDR3 coding sequence is TGTGCCAGCAGCTTAGCCGGGACAGGGGCCGGTAACACTGAAGCTTTCTTT. The encoded protein is CASSLAGTGAGNTEAFF. The whole variable domain, filled in from reference TRBV7-9 and TRBJ1-1, reads DTGVSQNPRHKITKRGQNVTFRCDPISEHNRLYWYRQTLGQGPEFLTYFQNEAQLEKSRLLSDRFSAERPKGSFSTLEIQRTEQGDSAMYLCASSLAGTGAGNTEAFFGQGTRLTVV.

V usage is TRBV5-6 and J usage is TRBJ1-3, with D maybe TRBD1 (6 bases). CDR3 length: 16 residues. Germline CDR1 and CDR2: SGHDT and YYEEEE. V shed 6 bases and J shed 0 bases, with 16 bases lying between them. CDR3 coding DNA: TGTGCCAGCACCACGACAGGAGATTACTCTGGAAACACCATATATTTT. This encodes CASTTTGDYSGNTIYF.

The chain couples TRBV6-5 to TRBJ1-1; D not resolved. With 2 bases removed from V and 5 bases from J, the gap between germline ends came to 12 bases. The CDR3 runs 14 residues. Germline V lookup: CDR1 MNHEY, CDR2 SVGAGI. The CDR3 protein is CASSYDRGATEAFF. For the CDR3, the DNA is TGTGCCAGCAGTTACGACCGGGGAGCGACTGAAGCTTTCTTT.

The chain couples TRBV18 to TRBJ2-1; 7 bases agree with TRBD1. V lost 0 bases to trimming and J lost 9 bases; unmatched junction nucleotides: 5. This CDR3 spans 14 amino acids. The germline V gene has CDR1 KGHSH and CDR2 LQKENI. The CDR3 sequence: CASSPPTGSGEQFF. The CDR3 DNA is TGTGCCAGCTCACCACCGACAGGGTCCGGTGAGCAGTTCTTC.